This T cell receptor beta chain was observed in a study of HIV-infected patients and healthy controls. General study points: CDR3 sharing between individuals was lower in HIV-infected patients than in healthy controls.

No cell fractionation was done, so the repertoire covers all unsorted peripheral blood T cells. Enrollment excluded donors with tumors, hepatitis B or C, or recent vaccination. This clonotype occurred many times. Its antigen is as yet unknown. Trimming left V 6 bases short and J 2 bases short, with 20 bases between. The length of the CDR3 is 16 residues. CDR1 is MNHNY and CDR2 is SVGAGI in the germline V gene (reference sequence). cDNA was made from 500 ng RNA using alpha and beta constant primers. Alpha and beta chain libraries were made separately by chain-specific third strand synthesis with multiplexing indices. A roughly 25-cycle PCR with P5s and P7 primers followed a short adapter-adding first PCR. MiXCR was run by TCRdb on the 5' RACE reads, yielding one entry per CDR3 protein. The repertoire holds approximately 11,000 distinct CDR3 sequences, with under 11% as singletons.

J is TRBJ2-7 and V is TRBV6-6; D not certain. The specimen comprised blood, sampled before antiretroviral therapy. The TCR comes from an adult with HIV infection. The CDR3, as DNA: TGTGCCAGCAGCCCCGGTCGGCGGTCAAAAACCTACGAGCAGTACTTC. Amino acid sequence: CASSPGRRSKTYEQYF.